The 21 T cell receptor beta chains below were found in one sample sequenced in a study of T cell responses to AZD1222 COVID-19 vaccine. TCRdb's copy holds only in-frame clones and misses some; the assay was immunoSEQ multiplex PCR. Of some 96,000 clones listed, just under 90% are singletons. The starting material was peripheral blood, obtained on day 0 of AZD1222 vaccination. These receptors all come from an adult in good health.

As to this clone: Other nucleotide sequences from this sample produce the same CDR3. This chain uses TRBV10-3 with TRBJ2-7, with 11 bases fitting TRBD1. Germline-derived CDR1 and CDR2 are ENHRY and SYGVKD. The CDR3 loop spans 14 amino acids. J lost 4 bases, V lost 2 bases, and 1 base had no gene match. As DNA, the CDR3 is TGTGCCATCAGTGAGGGACAGGGGGCGTACGAGCAGTACTTC. It codes for CAISEGQGAYEQYF.

The V and J genes are TRBV24-1 and TRBJ1-2; TRBD1 aligns across 8 bases. V shed 7 bases, J shed 4 bases, and the junction held 7 bases outside the gene matches. Germline lookup yields CDR1 KGHDR and CDR2 SFDVKD. The CDR3 extends over 14 amino acids. The CDR3: CATSQQGEAYGYTF. Here the CDR3 DNA reads TGTGCCACCAGCCAACAGGGGGAGGCCTATGGCTACACCTTC.

This chain connects TRBV21-1 to TRBJ1-6. TRBV21-1 is a recognized pseudogene. The CDR3 is 17 residues long. The CDR3 sequence: CASRARAEGEHNSPLHF. DNA of the CDR3: TGTGCCAGCAGAGCCAGGGCTGAGGGAGAACATAATTCACCCCTCCACTTT.

The chain couples TRBV12-3 or TRBV12-4 to TRBJ1-2; D call uncertain. The CDR3 is made up of 11 amino acids. Between the trimmed V and J ends, which lost 6 bases and 3 bases, there was a span of 5 bases. Written as DNA, the CDR3 is TGTGCCAGCAGCCTTGACTATGGCTACACCTTC. Translation gives CASSLDYGYTF.

V and J are TRBV12-1 and TRBJ2-3. TRBV12-1 is marked as a pseudogene. This CDR3 region has 16 residues. CDR3 nucleotides: TGTGCCAGCAGCTTTGCCTTGAAATCCGCTCCAGATACGCAGTATTTT. Translating gives CASSFALKSAPDTQYF.

V and J are TRBV5-8 and TRBJ1-1; possibly TRBD1 for D (6 bases). This CDR3 is built from 15 residues. Trimming took 5 bases from V and 0 from J, leaving 14 bases between them. Germline V gene data show CDR1 as SGHTS and CDR2 as YDEGEE. The CDR3 here is CASRRTASMNTEAFF. CDR3 sequence (DNA): TGTGCCAGCAGAAGGACAGCTTCAATGAACACTGAAGCTTTCTTT.

The chain carries TRBV6-1 and TRBJ2-3; the D gene is possibly TRBD2 (6 bases). Looked up from germline, CDR1 is MNHNS and CDR2 is SASEGT. The germline V and J ends were trimmed by 0 bases and 6 bases, with 13 bases remaining between them. The length of the CDR3 is 15 residues. The CDR3 reads CASSEALAGGDTQYF. The DNA for the CDR3 is TGTGCCAGCAGTGAAGCGCTGGCAGGAGGGGATACGCAGTATTTT.

The chain couples TRBV6-5 to TRBJ2-7; a weak D match, TRBD2 (5 bases). Trimming removed 0 bases at V and 0 bases at J, with 12 bases between. The germline V gene has CDR1 MNHEY and CDR2 SVGAGI. The CDR3 extends over 16 amino acids. CDR3 sequence reads: CASSYSWSGYSYEQYF. The CDR3 nucleotides are TGTGCCAGCAGTTACTCATGGAGCGGATACTCCTACGAGCAGTACTTC.

V gene TRBV7-3 combines with J gene TRBJ1-3; D is uncertain. CDR1 and CDR2 (germline): SGHTA, FQGTGA. V dropped 9 bases and J dropped 5 bases, with 8 bases sitting between them. CDR3 length equals 11 residues. CDR3 protein: CASHSRNTIYF. CDR3 sequence (DNA): TGTGCCAGTCATAGTAGAAACACCATATATTTT.

This chain links TRBV6-5 with TRBJ1-2; TRBD1 aligns across 7 bases. The CDR3 is made up of 15 amino acids. The V segment lost 2 bases and the J segment 3 bases; nucleotides outside the gene matches: 6. Germline-derived CDR1 and CDR2 are MNHEY and SVGAGI. In nucleotides, the CDR3 is TGTGCCAGCAGTTACCAGCTTGACAGGGACTATGGCTACACCTTC. It yields the protein CASSYQLDRDYGYTF.

The chain recombines TRBV7-9 with TRBJ2-7; D gene ambiguous. Trimming removed 4 bases at V and 4 bases at J, with 11 bases between. The germline gives CDR1 SEHNR, CDR2 FQNEAQ (reference sequence). The CDR3 loop spans 13 amino acids. The CDR3, as DNA: TGTGCCAGCAGCTCCGGTGGTAGGTACGAGCAGTACTTC. The encoded protein is CASSSGGRYEQYF.

This sequence joins TRBV9 and TRBJ2-7, with no clear D. Deletions cut 0 bases from V and 2 bases from J, with 9 bases between. This CDR3 is built from 14 residues. Per the germline V gene, CDR1 is SGDLS and CDR2 is YYNGEE. Here the CDR3 DNA reads TGTGCCAGCAGCGTAGATGCAGCGCCCTACGAGCAGTACTTC. It codes for CASSVDAAPYEQYF.

The chain has TRBV2 and TRBJ1-4, with a weak D call TRBD1 (6 bases). Deletions cut 0 bases from V and 12 bases from J, with 14 bases between. CDR1 SNHLY and CDR2 FYNNEI come from the germline V gene. The CDR3 consists of 14 residues. The CDR3 sequence is CASSEAGSGVELFF. The CDR3 bases are TGTGCCAGCAGTGAAGCTGGATCAGGGGTAGAACTGTTTTTT.

The chain is built from TRBV6-5 and TRBJ2-7; D remains ambiguous. Germline loops: CDR1 MNHEY, CDR2 SVGAGI. The CDR3 consists of 11 residues. V was cut by 11 bases and J by 3 bases, with 11 bases left in between. This CDR3 reads CAGRTNYEQYF. In nucleotides, the CDR3 is TGTGCCGGCCGGACCAACTACGAGCAGTACTTC.

This chain uses TRBV5-4 with TRBJ2-3; TRBD2 aligns across 8 bases. This CDR3 spans 15 amino acids. V gave up 1 base and J gave up 5 bases; unmatched junction bases: 6. Germline lookup yields CDR1 SGHNT and CDR2 YYREEE (reference sequence). CDR3 region: CASSLSSGRGDTQYF. The DNA of the CDR3 is TGTGCCAGCAGCTTGTCTAGCGGGCGGGGAGATACGCAGTATTTT.

The chain combines TRBV9 with TRBJ2-3; 14 bases match TRBD2. In germline, CDR1 is SGDLS, CDR2 YYNGEE. V shed 3 bases and J 1 base; nucleotides not matched to a gene: 13. The CDR3 contains 20 residues. CDR3 nucleotide sequence: TGTGCCAGCAGCGAGCCCGTTGGACTAGCGGGGGGTGTGCGCACAGATACGCAGTATTTT. Translating gives CASSEPVGLAGGVRTDTQYF.

In its sample, this clone was seen once. The rearrangement uses TRBV15 and TRBJ2-7; the D is unclear. Trimming pared 0 bases from V and 3 bases from J, leaving 6 bases between. CDR1 is LNHNV, CDR2 YYDKDF, per germline (reference sequence). CDR3 size: 13 residues. DNA for the CDR3: TGTGCCACCAGCAGAGACAAGAACTACGAGCAGTACTTC. This encodes CATSRDKNYEQYF. Filled out from reference TRBV15 and TRBJ2-7, the complete variable domain reads DAMVIQNPRYQVTQFGKPVTLSCSQTLNHNVMYWYQQKSSQAPKLLFHYYDKDFNNEADTPDNFQSRRPNTSFCFLDIRSPGLGDTAMYLCATSRDKNYEQYFGPGTRLTVT.

The chain joins TRBV6-5 to TRBJ2-7; D is possibly TRBD1 (6 bases). Trimming stripped 6 bases from V and 4 bases from J, with 13 bases between. The CDR3 extends over 13 amino acids. Germline CDR1 reads MNHEY; CDR2 reads SVGAGI. The CDR3 loop reads CASRTGSTYEQYF. The CDR3 DNA reads as TGTGCCAGCAGGACAGGATCGACGTACGAGCAGTACTTC.

V gene TRBV6-5 combines with J gene TRBJ1-2; D is ambiguous. From germline, CDR1 is MNHEY and CDR2 SVGAGI. V lost 11 bases and J lost 4, with 11 bases in between. This CDR3 region has 11 residues. The CDR3 is CAGMSRYGYTF. CDR3 coding DNA: TGTGCCGGAATGTCCCGCTATGGCTACACCTTC.

J is TRBJ2-7 and V is TRBV2; D is possibly TRBD1 (6 bases). Germline V gives CDR1 SNHLY, CDR2 FYNNEI. V lost 7 bases and J lost 3, with 25 bases in between. The CDR3 has 17 residues. CDR3 in DNA: TGTGCCAGCACCAGAAGATCGCCGGACAGCGCGAACTACGAGCAGTACTTC. Its translation: CASTRRSPDSANYEQYF.

The chain uses TRBV5-1 and TRBJ1-1; weak D call: TRBD1 (5 bases). Looked up from germline, CDR1 is SGHRS and CDR2 is YFSETQ. This CDR3 region has 14 residues. V lost 4 bases to trimming and J lost 0 bases, with 10 bases between them. In DNA form, the CDR3 reads TGCGCCAGCAGCACCGACAGAATGAACACTGAAGCTTTCTTT. Amino acid sequence: CASSTDRMNTEAFF.